This entry lists 7 T cell receptor beta chains sequenced from one sample in a study of metastatic and nonmetastatic thyroid tumors. Treatment of any kind had been given to no patient before thyroid surgery. TCRdb redid the clone calls on the PCR reads using MiXCR. The table has about 93,000 clones, about an eighth seen once. Sequenced sample: blood. These receptors were obtained from a female donor with papillary thyroid cancer or a benign thyroid nodule (not recorded which). Some clones in this sample may be carry-over from other donors' samples.

This clone was observed a few times. With a much larger clone just one base away, this may be a read error. Other DNA sequences in this specimen translate into the identical CDR3. The genes are TRBV12-3 or TRBV12-4 and TRBJ2-1; the match to TRBD2 covers 9 bases. CDR3 length equals 17 residues. The CDR3 spells CASSRVPLAGRYNEQFF. The CDR3 DNA reads TGCGCCAGCAGCCGTGTCCCTCTAGCGGGACGGTACAATGAGCAGTTCTTC.

Only a few counts were recorded for this clone. The DNA of the CDR3 is TGTGCCAGCTCCCGAGGCGGGAGGGCCGAGTTCTTC. Residues: CASSRGGRAEFF. This rearrangement joins TRBV7-9 to TRBJ2-1; 9 nucleotides align to TRBD2. V dropped 8 bases and J dropped 14; count of bases not matched to a gene: 10. Germline CDR1 is SEHNR and CDR2 is FQNEAQ (reference sequence). The CDR3 covers 12 residues.

This clone was seen ten or more times. V is TRBV28 and J is TRBJ2-1; 12 positions match TRBD1. Germline assignment: CDR1 MDHEN and CDR2 SYDVKM. V lost 7 bases and J lost 9; bases outside the gene matches: 10. This CDR3 contains 15 residues. The CDR3 sequence is CASNAGGQGASEQFF. CDR3 DNA sequence: TGTGCCAGCAATGCGGGGGGACAGGGGGCCTCTGAGCAGTTCTTC.

The rearrangement uses TRBV7-3 and TRBJ2-7; possibly TRBD2 for D (6 bases). This CDR3 is built from 15 residues. The V gene's germline CDR1 is SGHTA and CDR2 FQGTGA. V lost 4 bases to trimming and J lost 1 base, with 14 bases between them. The CDR3 spells CASSSGRGVSYEQYF. As DNA, the CDR3 is TGTGCCAGCAGCTCCGGACGCGGGGTTTCCTACGAGCAGTACTTC.

At least ten counts were recorded for this clone. The rearrangement links TRBV25-1 to TRBJ1-2; TRBD1 aligns across 10 bases. Looked up from germline, CDR1 is MGHDK and CDR2 is SYGVNS. This CDR3 is 15 amino acids long. V shed 7 bases, J shed 8 bases, and the junction held 13 bases outside the gene matches. The CDR3 DNA reads TGTGCCAGCAAAATTCAGGACAGGGGGTGGGGGGGCTACACCTTC. This gives the protein CASKIQDRGWGGYTF.

At least ten counts were recorded for this clone. Its ends do not fully match the called genes, so a read error is possible. The chain employs TRBV7-7 and TRBJ2-7, with TRBD1 identical over 9 bases. The CDR3 length is 13 residues. The V gene's germline CDR1 is SSHAT and CDR2 FNYEAQ (reference sequence). The CDR3 protein is CASSLGTGSEQYF. In nucleotides, the CDR3 is TGTGCTAGCAGCTTAGGGACAGGGAGCGAGCAGTACTTC.

This clone was observed many times. V is TRBV5-4 and J is TRBJ2-3; TRBD2 matches 10 bases. J gave up 5 bases and V 0 bases, and 9 bases lay outside the gene matches. Germline V gene data show CDR1 as SGHNT and CDR2 as YYREEE (reference sequence). CDR3 length: 17 amino acids. The CDR3 nucleotides read TGTGCCAGCAGCTTGGACCCTAGCGGGAGTCGAGTAGATACGCAGTATTTT. This gives the protein CASSLDPSGSRVDTQYF.